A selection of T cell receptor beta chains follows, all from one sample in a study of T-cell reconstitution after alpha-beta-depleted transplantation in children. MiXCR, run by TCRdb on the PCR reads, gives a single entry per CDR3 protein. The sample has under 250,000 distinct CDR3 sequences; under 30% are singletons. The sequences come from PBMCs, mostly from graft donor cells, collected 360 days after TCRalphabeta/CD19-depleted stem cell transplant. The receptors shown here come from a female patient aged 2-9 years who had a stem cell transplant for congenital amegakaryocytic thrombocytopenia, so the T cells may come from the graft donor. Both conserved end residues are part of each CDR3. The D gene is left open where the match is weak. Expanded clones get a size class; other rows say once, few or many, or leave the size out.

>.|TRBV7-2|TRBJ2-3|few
TGTGCCAGCAGCTTTGTCAACTCGGGTTTCTTTTCGGCCTCCGAGTATTTT
CASSFVNSGFFSASEYF
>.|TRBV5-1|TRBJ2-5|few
TGCGCCAGCAGCTTGGCAGGGTTCGGCGAGACCCAGTACTTC
CASSLAGFGETQYF
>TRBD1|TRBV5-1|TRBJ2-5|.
TGCGCCAGCAGGCCCTTGGGACAGGCGCAAGAGACCCAGTACTTC
CASRPLGQAQETQYF
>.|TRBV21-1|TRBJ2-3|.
TGTGCCAGCACCACGTCCCGGGACAGGGGTCTGGGTACGCAGTATTTT
CASTTSRDRGLGTQYF
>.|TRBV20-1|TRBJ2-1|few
TGCAGTGCTACATCCGACGTTATTCCCAATGAGCAGTTCTTC
CSATSDVIPNEQFF
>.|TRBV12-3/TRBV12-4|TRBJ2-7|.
TGTGCCAGCAGTTTTCCGGGGCCCCGCGAGCAGTACTTC
CASSFPGPREQYF
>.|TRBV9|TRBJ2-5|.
TGTGCCAGCAGCGTAGAGGCAAAAGAGACCCAGTACTTC
CASSVEAKETQYF
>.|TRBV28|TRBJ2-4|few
TGTGCCAGCAGTTTCAGGGAGACGGGCATTCAGTACTTC
CASSFRETGIQYF
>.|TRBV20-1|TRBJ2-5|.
TGCAGTGCCGAAATTCCGGGACCTACAGAGACCCAGTACTTC
CSAEIPGPTETQYF
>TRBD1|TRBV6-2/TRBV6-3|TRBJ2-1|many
TGTGCCAGCAGTCGGGACAGGGTCAATGAGCAGTTCTTC
CASSRDRVNEQFF
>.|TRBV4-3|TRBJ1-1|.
TGCGCCAGCAGCCCCGATCTAGGTGAGGGGTCATACACTGAAGCTTTCTTT
CASSPDLGEGSYTEAFF
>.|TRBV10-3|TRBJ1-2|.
TGTGCCATCAGTGATTTACGGTTTAACTATGGCTACACCTTC
CAISDLRFNYGYTF
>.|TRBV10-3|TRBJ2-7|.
TGTGCCATCAGTGAACTGGCTTACGAGCAGTACTTC
CAISELAYEQYF
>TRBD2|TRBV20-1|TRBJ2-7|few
TGCAGTGCTAGGCTGGGACTAGCTTGGGACGAGCAGTACTTC
CSARLGLAWDEQYF
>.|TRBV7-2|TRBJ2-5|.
TGTGCCAGCAGCTTATTTCAGGGCCAAGAGACCCAGTACTTC
CASSLFQGQETQYF
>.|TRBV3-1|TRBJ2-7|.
TGTGCCAGCAGCCGGATTGGCGGAAGCTCCTACGAGCAGTACTTC
CASSRIGGSSYEQYF
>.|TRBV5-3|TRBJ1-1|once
TGTGCCAGCAAGACACTTATGAACACTGAAGCTTTCTTT
CASKTLMNTEAFF
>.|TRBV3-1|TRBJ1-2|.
TGTGCCAGCAGCTTTCAGGGTTCGCACTATGGCTACACCTTC
CASSFQGSHYGYTF
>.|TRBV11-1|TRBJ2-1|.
TGTGCCAGCAGCTCCCAGGAGGACCTTCGGGACGGACTCTCCTACAATGAGCAGTTCTTC
CASSSQEDLRDGLSYNEQFF
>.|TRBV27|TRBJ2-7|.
TGTGCCAGCAGCCCAACCGGGGCCTCCTACGAGCAGTACTTC
CASSPTGASYEQYF
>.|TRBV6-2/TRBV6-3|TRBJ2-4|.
TGTGCCAGCAGTTTGGACAGCTGGGCCATTCAGTACTTC
CASSLDSWAIQYF
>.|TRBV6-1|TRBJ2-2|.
TGTGCCAGCAGAAGGGGAATTACCGGGGAGCTGTTTTTT
CASRRGITGELFF
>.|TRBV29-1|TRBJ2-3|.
TGCAGCGGGCAACCACCCACAGGGTTGCAGTATTTT
CSGQPPTGLQYF
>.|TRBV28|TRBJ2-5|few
TGTGCCAGCAGTTTTCTTGCGAGGACGGGGGAAGAGACCCAGTACTTC
CASSFLARTGEETQYF
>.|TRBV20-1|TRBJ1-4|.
TGCAGTGCTAGAGCAAAACAAGCAACTAATGAAAAACTGTTTTTT
CSARAKQATNEKLFF
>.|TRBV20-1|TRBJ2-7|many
TGCAGTGCCTGGGGCCGCGGCTCCTACGAGCAGTACTTC
CSAWGRGSYEQYF
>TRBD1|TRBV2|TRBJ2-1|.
TGTCCCAGCATTTTACAGGGGTTTGACACATATGAGCAGTTCTTC
CPSILQGFDTYEQFF
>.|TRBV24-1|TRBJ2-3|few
TGTGCCACCAGTGATTTCGTAGATACGCAGTATTTT
CATSDFVDTQYF
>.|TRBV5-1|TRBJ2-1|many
TGCGCCAGCAGTGGAGGCTCCCCCTACAATGAGCAGTTCTTC
CASSGGSPYNEQFF
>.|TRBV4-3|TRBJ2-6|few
TGCGCCAGCAGCCAAGATTTATTTTCTGGGGCCAACGTCCTGACTTTC
CASSQDLFSGANVLTF
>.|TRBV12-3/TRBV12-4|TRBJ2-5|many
TGTGCCAGCTCATACAGGGAGACCCAGTACTTC
CASSYRETQYF
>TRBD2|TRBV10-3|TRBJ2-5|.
TGTGGCATCAGAGCGGGGGGAGGTGCTCAGCAGACCCAGTACTTC
CGIRAGGGAQQTQYF
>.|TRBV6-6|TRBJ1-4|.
TGTGCCAGCAGTTACTCGAATCCAGGCTCACTGTTTTTT
CASSYSNPGSLFF
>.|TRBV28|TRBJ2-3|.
TGTGCCAGCAGCCGGTCGGGACGAAACACAGATACGCAGTATTTT
CASSRSGRNTDTQYF
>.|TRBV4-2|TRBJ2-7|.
TGTGCCAGCAGCCAAGATCGGGCAGGGACCTACGAGCAGTACTTC
CASSQDRAGTYEQYF
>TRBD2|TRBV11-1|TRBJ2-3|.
TGTGCCAGCAGCTTAGACCTAGCGGGAGGATCAAGCACAGATACGCAGTATTTT
CASSLDLAGGSSTDTQYF
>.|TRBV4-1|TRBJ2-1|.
TGCGCCAGCAGCCAAGATATTTTGGCGGGGTTCGCCTACAATGAGCAGTTCTTC
CASSQDILAGFAYNEQFF
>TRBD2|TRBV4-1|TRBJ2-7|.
TGCGCCAGCAGCCAAGCGGGGGGTAGTTCCTACGAGCAGTACTTC
CASSQAGGSSYEQYF
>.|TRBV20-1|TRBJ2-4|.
TGCAGTGCTAGAGATCTGGGTGTGGACATTCAGTACTTC
CSARDLGVDIQYF